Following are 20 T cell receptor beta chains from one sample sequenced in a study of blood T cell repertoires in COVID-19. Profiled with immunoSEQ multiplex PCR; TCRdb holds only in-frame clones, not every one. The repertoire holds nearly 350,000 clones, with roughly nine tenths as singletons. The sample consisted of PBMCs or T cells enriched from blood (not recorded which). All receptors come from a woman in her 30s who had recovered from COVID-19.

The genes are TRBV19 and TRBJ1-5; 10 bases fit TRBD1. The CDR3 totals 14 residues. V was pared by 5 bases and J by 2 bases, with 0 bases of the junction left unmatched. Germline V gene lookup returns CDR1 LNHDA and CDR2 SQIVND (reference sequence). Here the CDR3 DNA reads TGTGCCAGTAGTGGGACAGGGGGCAATCAGCCCCAGCATTTT. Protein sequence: CASSGTGGNQPQHF. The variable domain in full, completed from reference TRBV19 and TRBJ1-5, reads DGGITQSPKYLFRKEGQNVTLSCEQNLNHDAMYWYRQDPGQGLRLIYYSQIVNDFQKGDIAEGYSVSREKKESFPLTVTSAQKNPTAFYLCASSGTGGNQPQHFGDGTRLSIL.

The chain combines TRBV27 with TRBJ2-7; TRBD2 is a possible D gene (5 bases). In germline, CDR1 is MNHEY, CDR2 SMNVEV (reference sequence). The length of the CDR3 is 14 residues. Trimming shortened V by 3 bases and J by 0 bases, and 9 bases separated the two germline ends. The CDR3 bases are TGTGCCAGCAGTTTCCTCGGGAACTCCTACGAGCAGTACTTC. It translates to CASSFLGNSYEQYF.

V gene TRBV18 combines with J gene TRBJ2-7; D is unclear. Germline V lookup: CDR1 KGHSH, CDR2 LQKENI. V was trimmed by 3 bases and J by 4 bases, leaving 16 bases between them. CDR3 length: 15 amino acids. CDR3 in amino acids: CASSPPGSEVYEQYF. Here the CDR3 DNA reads TGTGCCAGCTCACCGCCGGGTTCTGAAGTTTACGAGCAGTACTTC.

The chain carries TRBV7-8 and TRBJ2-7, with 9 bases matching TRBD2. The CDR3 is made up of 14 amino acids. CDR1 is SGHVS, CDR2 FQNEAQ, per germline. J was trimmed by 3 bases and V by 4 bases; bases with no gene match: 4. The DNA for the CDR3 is TGTGCCAGCAGCTCCGGGACTAGCTTCTACGAGCAGTACTTC. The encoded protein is CASSSGTSFYEQYF.

DNA of the CDR3: TGCGCCAGCAGCTTGGGGGACAGGGGCACCTCACGCTATGGCTACACCTTC. Translating it yields CASSLGDRGTSRYGYTF. J is TRBJ1-2 and V is TRBV5-1, with 10 nucleotides matching TRBD1. Germline V lookup: CDR1 SGHRS, CDR2 YFSETQ. Germline trimming cut 0 bases from V and 4 bases from J; bases unmatched to any gene: 9. CDR3 length: 17 residues.

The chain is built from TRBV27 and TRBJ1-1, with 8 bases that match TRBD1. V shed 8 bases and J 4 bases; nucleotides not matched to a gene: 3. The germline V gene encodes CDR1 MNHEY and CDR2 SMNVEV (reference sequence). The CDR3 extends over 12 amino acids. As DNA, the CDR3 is TGTGCCAGCTACGACAGGGGCACTGAAGCTTTCTTT. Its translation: CASYDRGTEAFF.

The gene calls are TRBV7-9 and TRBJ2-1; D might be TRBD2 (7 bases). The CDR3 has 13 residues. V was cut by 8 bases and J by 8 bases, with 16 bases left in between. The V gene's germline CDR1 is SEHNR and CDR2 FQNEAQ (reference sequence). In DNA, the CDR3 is TGTGCCAGCCCGGGGGGCGCGCAAGATGAGCAGTTCTTC. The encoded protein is CASPGGAQDEQFF.

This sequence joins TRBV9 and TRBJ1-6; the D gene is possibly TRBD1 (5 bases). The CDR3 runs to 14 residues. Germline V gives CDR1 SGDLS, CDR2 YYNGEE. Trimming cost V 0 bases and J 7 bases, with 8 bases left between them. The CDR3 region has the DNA TGTGCCAGCAGCGTAGCTACAGGAAATTCACCCCTCCACTTT. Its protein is CASSVATGNSPLHF. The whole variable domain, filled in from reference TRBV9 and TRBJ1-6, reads DSGVTQTPKHLITATGQRVTLRCSPRSGDLSVYWYQQSLDQGLQFLIQYYNGEERAKGNILERFSAQQFPDLHSELNLSSLELGDSALYFCASSVATGNSPLHFGNGTRLTVT.

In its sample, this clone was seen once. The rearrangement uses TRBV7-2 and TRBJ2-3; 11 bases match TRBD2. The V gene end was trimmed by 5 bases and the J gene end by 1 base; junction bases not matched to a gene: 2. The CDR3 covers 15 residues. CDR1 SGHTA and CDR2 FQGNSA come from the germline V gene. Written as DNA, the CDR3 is TGTGCCAGCAGCCAGACTAGCGGGGGCACAGATACGCAGTATTTT. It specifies CASSQTSGGTDTQYF. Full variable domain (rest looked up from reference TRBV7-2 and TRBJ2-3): GAGVSQSPSNKVTEKGKDVELRCDPISGHTALYWYRQSLGQGLEFLIYFQGNSAPDKSGLPSDRFSAERTGGSVSTLTIQRTQQEDSAVYLCASSQTSGGTDTQYFGPGTRLTVL.

This CDR3 reads CASSRQGAIDTQYF. The DNA of the CDR3 is TGTGCCAGCAGCCGACAGGGCGCCATAGATACGCAGTATTTT. The V gene is TRBV6-2 or TRBV6-3, the J gene TRBJ2-3; TRBD1 matches at 7 bases. After removal of 6 bases from V and 5 bases from J, the junction contained 8 bases not matched to a gene. The germline gives CDR1 MNHEY, CDR2 SVGEGT. CDR3 length: 14 amino acids.

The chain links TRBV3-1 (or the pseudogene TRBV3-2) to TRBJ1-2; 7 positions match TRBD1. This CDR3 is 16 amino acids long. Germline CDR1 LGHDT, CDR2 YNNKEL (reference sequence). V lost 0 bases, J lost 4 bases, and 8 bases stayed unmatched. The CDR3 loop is CASSQELGQNLYGYTF. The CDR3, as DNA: TGTGCCAGCAGCCAAGAATTGGGACAGAACCTCTATGGCTACACCTTC.

The CDR3 bases are TGTGCCAGCCGGACTAGCGGGGGCCTAACGGGGGAGTACTTC. Protein sequence: CASRTSGGLTGEYF. The rearrangement links TRBV28 to TRBJ2-7; 13 bases match TRBD2. The CDR3 is 14 amino acids. Germline V gene sequence: CDR1 MDHEN, CDR2 SYDVKM. V lost 8 bases, J lost 11 bases, and 12 bases stayed unmatched.

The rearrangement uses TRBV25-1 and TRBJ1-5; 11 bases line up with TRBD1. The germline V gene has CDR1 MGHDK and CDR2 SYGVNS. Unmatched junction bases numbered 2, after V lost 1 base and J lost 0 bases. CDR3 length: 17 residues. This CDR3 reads CASSESGTGGSNQPQHF. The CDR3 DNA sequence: TGTGCCAGCAGTGAATCCGGGACAGGGGGTAGCAATCAGCCCCAGCATTTT.

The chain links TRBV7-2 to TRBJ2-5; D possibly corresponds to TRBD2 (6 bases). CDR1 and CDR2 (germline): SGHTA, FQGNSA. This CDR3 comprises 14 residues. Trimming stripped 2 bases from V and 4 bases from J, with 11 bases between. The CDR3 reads CASSLFLGGETQYF. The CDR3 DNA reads TGTGCCAGCAGCTTATTTCTGGGAGGAGAGACCCAGTACTTC.

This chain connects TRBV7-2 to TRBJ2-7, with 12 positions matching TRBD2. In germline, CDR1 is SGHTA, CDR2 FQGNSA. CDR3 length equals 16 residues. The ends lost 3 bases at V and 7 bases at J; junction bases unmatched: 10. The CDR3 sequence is CASSFPSGGARREQYF. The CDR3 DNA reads TGTGCCAGCAGCTTTCCTAGCGGGGGGGCGAGGAGGGAGCAGTACTTC.

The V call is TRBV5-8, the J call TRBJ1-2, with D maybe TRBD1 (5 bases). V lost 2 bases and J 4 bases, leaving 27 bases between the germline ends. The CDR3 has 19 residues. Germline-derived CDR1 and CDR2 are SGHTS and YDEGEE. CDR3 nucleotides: TGTGCCAGCAGCTTAGTCGTGGGCTCCTTTCCTGCACAGGTCTATGGCTACACCTTC. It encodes CASSLVVGSFPAQVYGYTF.

The DNA for the CDR3 is TGTGCCAGCACCCCCATGAGAGGATCCTACGAGCAGTACTTC. It specifies CASTPMRGSYEQYF. The chain uses TRBV3-1 (or the pseudogene TRBV3-2) and TRBJ2-7, with D uncertain. Germline CDR1 LGHDT, CDR2 YNNKEL (reference sequence). Trimming pared 7 bases from V and 1 base from J, leaving 14 bases between. The CDR3 runs 14 residues.

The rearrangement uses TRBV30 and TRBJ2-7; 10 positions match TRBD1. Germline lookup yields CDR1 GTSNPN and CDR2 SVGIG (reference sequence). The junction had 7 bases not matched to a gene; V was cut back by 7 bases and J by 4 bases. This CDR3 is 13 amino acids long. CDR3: CASRQGARYEQYF. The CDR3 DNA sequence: TGTGCCTCCCGACAGGGGGCTAGATACGAGCAGTACTTC. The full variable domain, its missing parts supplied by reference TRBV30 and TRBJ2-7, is SQTIHQWPATLVQPVGSPLSLECTVEGTSNPNLYWYRQAAGRGLQLLFYSVGIGQISSEVPQNLSASRPQDRQFILSSKKLLLSDSGFYLCASRQGARYEQYFGPGTRLTVT.

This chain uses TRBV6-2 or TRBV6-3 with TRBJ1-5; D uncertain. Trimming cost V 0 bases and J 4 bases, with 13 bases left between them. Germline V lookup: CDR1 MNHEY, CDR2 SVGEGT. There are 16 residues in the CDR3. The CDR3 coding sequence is TGTGCCAGCAGTTACTCACCAAGGTCGGGAAATCAGCCCCAGCATTTT. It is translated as CASSYSPRSGNQPQHF.

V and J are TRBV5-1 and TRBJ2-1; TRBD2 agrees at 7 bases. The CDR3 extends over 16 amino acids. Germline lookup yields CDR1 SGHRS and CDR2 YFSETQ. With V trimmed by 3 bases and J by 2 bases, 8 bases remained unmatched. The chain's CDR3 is CASSSQSSGTYNEQFF. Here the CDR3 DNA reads TGCGCCAGCAGCTCCCAGTCCAGCGGGACCTACAATGAGCAGTTCTTC.